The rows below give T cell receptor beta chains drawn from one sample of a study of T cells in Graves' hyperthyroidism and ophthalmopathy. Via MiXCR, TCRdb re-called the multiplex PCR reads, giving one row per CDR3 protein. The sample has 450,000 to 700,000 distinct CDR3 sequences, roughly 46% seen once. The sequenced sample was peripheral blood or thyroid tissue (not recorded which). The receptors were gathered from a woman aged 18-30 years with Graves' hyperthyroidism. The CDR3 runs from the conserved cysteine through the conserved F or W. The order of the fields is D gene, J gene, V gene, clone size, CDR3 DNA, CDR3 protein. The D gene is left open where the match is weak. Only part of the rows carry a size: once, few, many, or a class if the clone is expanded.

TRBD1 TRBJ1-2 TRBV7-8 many TGTGCCAGCAGCTTGCGACTGACAGGGCCAGGGGGTGGCTACACCTTC CASSLRLTGPGGGYTF
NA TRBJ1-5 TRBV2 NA TGTGCCAGCGGCACAGCGGAGCGGCCCATCGATCAGCCCCAGCATTTT CASGTAERPIDQPQHF
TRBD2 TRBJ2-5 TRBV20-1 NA TGCAGTGCCAGCAGTGAACTAGCGGGAGATGAGACCCAGTACTTC CSASSELAGDETQYF
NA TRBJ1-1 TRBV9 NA TGTGCCAGCAGCGTAGGAGGGGACACTGAAGCTTTCTTT CASSVGGDTEAFF
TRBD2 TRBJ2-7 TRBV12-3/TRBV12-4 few TGTGCCAGCAGTTTGGGGGGGGGGAATGAGCAGTACTTC CASSLGGGNEQYF
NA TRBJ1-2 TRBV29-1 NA TGCAGCCGGGACCGACAGGACTATGGCTACACCTTC CSRDRQDYGYTF
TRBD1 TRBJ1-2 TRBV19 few TGTGCCAGTGACCATCGACAGGGTAGAGGCTACACCTTC CASDHRQGRGYTF
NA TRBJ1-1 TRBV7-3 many TGTGCCAGCAGCTTAATGGGGGGGCGTGAGCCAGCTTTCTTT CASSLMGGREPAFF
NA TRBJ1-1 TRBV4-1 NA TGTGCCAGCAGGGAAGGGGGGGGGGGGCGGACTGAAGCTTTCTTT CASREGGGGRTEAFF
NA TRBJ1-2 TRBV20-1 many TGCAGTGCACTTGCCGTCCACTATGGCTACACCTTC CSALAVHYGYTF
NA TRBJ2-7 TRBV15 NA TGTGCCACCAGCAATGGGACAGTGATCGGCGGGGAGCTCGAGCAGTACTTC CATSNGTVIGGELEQYF
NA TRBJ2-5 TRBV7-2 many TGTGCCAGCGGCCTCACACCGGGCCTAGTGGGGACCCAGTACTTC CASGLTPGLVGTQYF
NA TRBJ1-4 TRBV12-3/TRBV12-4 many TGTGCCAGTTCTCCACGGGGGGGGGAAAAACTGTTTTTT CASSPRGGEKLFF
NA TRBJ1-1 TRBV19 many TGTGCCAGTAGTGACGACTCTCCTGAAGCTTTCTTT CASSDDSPEAFF
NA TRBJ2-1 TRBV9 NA TGTGCCAGCAGCCTTCGACAGGCATACGGGAGTGAGCAGTTCTTC CASSLRQAYGSEQFF
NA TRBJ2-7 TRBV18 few TGTGCCAGCTCACCTTCAAGTCCAGGCGAGCAGTACTTC CASSPSSPGEQYF
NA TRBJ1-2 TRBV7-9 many TGTGCCAGCAGCTTAGGGACCTTTGGCTACACCTTC CASSLGTFGYTF
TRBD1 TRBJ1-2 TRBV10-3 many TGTGCCACCGCCGGGACAGGGTTGTATGGCTACACCTTC CATAGTGLYGYTF
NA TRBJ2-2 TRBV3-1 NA TGTGCCAGCAGCCAAGTCGCGGGAACCACCGGGGAGCTGTTTTTT CASSQVAGTTGELFF
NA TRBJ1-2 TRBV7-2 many TGTGCCAGCAGCCTACGTCAGAGGGGGGAAACCTATGGCTACACCTTC CASSLRQRGETYGYTF
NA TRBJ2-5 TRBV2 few TGTGCCACCTCAGGGGAGACCCAGTACTTC CATSGETQYF
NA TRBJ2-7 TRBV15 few TGTGCCACCAGCAGAGCGACAGTAGTCTACTCCTACGAGCAGTACTTC CATSRATVVYSYEQYF
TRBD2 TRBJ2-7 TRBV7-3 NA TGTGCCAGCAGCCCGACCCGGGGGCTAGCGGGAGTACGCTCCTACGAGCAGTACTTC CASSPTRGLAGVRSYEQYF
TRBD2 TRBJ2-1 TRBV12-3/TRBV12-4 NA TGTGCCAGCAGATATTGGGCTAGCGGGACGGAAAATGAGCAGTTCTTC CASRYWASGTENEQFF
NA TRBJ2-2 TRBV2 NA TGTGCCAGCACCCTATGGGGCGGCGGGGAGCTGTTTTTT CASTLWGGGELFF
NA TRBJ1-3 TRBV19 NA TGTGCCACAGAGACACTCTCTGGAAACACCATATATTTT CATETLSGNTIYF
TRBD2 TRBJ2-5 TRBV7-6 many TGTGCCAGCAGCTTTAGACTAGCGGGTCCTTACCAAGAGACCCAGTACTTC CASSFRLAGPYQETQYF
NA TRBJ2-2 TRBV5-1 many TGCGCCAGCAACAAGGCCGGGGAGCTGTTTTTT CASNKAGELFF
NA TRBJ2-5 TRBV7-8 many TGTGCCAGCAGCTTAGAAGGTTTTAGCGGAGACCAAGAGACCCAGTACTTC CASSLEGFSGDQETQYF
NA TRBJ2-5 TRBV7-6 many TGTGCCAGCAGCTTAAGCAGGGATCAAGAGACCCAGTACTTC CASSLSRDQETQYF
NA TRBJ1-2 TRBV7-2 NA TGCGCCAGCAGCCAAGAGGGAGGGGGAGGCTACACCTTC CASSQEGGGGYTF
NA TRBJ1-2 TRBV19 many TGTGCCAGTAGTCCACGGACAGCCGCGAACTATGGCTACACCTTC CASSPRTAANYGYTF
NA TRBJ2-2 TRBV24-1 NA TGTGCCACCAGTGATTCGTGGAGTGGCAATGAGCAGTTTTTT CATSDSWSGNEQFF
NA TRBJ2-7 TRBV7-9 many TGTGCCAGCAGCTTAGTGTCGGGGGGCCCCAAACAGTACTTC CASSLVSGGPKQYF
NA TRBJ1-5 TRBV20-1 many TGCAGTGCTAGGGCCCCAGTTGGCAATCAGCCCCAGCATTTT CSARAPVGNQPQHF
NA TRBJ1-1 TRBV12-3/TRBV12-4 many TGTGCCAGCAGTTTATACGGGAACACTGAAGCTTTCTTT CASSLYGNTEAFF
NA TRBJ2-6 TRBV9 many TGTGCCAGCAGCGTGGAGCAGGGAAAGGCTCTGGGTGGGGCCAACGTCCTGACTTTC CASSVEQGKALGGANVLTF
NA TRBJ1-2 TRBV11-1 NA TGTGCCAGCAGCTTAGCTCGAGGGGCGCGGGATGGCTACACCTTC CASSLARGARDGYTF
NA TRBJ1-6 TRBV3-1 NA TGTGCCAGCAGCCAAGGAGCTACCTATAATTCACCCCTCCACTTT CASSQGATYNSPLHF
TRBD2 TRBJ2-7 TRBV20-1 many TGCAGTGCTCTAGTTACCCTGGGGACTAGCCTCGTAAGCTCCTACGAGCAGTACTTC CSALVTLGTSLVSSYEQYF
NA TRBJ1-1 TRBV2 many TGTGCCAGCAGAGTAGGCCCCACCAACACTGAAGCTTTCTTT CASRVGPTNTEAFF
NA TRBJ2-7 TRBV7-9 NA TGTGCCAGCACCCGGGGGGGGACAGGTTACGAGCAGTACTTC CASTRGGTGYEQYF
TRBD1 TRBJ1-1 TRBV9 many TGTGCCAGCAGCGTAGGGTGGACAGGGGTTACTGAAGCTTTCTTT CASSVGWTGVTEAFF
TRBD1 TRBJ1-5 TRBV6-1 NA TGTGCCATCAGTGAAGCAAGGACAGGGGCCAACGAGCATTTT CAISEARTGANEHF
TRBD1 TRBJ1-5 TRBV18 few TGTGCCAGCTCGCGCAGGGGGCGAGGTCAGCCCCAGCATTTT CASSRRGRGQPQHF
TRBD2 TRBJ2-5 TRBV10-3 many TGTGCCATCAGTGCCCCGGGACTCCCGGGGGGAGAGACCCAGTACTTC CAISAPGLPGGETQYF
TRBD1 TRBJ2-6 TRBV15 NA TGTGCCACCAGCAGCCGACAGGGGATCTACGTCCTGACTTTC CATSSRQGIYVLTF
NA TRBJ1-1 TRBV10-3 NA TGTGCCATCAGAGGGACCCACCCTCCGAACACTGAAGCTTTCTTT CAIRGTHPPNTEAFF